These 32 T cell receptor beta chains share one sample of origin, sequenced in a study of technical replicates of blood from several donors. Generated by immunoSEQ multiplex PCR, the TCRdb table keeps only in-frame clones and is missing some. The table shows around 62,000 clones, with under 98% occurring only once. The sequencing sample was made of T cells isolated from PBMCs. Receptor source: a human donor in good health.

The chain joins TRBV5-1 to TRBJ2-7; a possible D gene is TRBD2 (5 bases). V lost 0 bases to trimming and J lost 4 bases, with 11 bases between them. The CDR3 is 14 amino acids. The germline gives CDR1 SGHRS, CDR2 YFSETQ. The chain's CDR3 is CASSLEALGYEQYF. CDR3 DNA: TGCGCCAGCAGCTTGGAGGCACTAGGGTACGAGCAGTACTTC.

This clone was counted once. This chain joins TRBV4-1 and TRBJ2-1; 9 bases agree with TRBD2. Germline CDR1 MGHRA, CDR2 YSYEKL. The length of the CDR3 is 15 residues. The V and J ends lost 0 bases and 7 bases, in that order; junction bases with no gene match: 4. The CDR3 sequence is CASSQDQAGGNEQFF. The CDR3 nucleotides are TGCGCCAGCAGCCAAGATCAAGCGGGGGGAAATGAGCAGTTCTTC.

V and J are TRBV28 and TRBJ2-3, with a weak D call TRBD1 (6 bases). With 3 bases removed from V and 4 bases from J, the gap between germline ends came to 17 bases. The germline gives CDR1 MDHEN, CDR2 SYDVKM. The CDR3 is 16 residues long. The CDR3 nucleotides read TGTGCCAGCAGTTTGATTCGGGCTGGGGGCGCAGATACGCAGTATTTT. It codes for CASSLIRAGGADTQYF.

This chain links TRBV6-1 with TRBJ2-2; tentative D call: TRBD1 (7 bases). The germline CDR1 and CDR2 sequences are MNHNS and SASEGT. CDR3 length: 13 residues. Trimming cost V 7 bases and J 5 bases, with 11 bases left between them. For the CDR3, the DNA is TGTGCCAGCAACAGGGGAGGAACCGGGGAGCTGTTTTTT. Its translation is CASNRGGTGELFF.

DNA of the CDR3: TGTGCCAGCAGCTTAGGGACAGGGGGATTTGAGCAGTTCTTC. Encoded protein: CASSLGTGGFEQFF. V gene TRBV11-3 combines with J gene TRBJ2-1; 10 bases agree with TRBD1. This CDR3 has 14 amino acids. The V gene end was trimmed by 1 base and the J gene end by 9 bases; junction bases not matched to a gene: 3. CDR1 is SGHNT, CDR2 YENEEA, per germline.

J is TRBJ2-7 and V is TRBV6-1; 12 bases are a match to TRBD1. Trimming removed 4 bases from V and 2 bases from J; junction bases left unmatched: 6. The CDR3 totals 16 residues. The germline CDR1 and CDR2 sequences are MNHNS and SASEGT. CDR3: CASSVGTGGTPYEQYF. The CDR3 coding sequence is TGTGCCAGCAGTGTTGGGACAGGGGGCACCCCCTACGAGCAGTACTTC.

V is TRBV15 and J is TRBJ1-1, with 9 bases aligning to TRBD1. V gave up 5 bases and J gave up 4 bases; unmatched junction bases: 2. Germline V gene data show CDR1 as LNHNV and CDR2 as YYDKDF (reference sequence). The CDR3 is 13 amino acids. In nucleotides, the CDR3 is TGTGCCACCAGCTGGGGACAGGGCACTGAAGCTTTCTTT. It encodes CATSWGQGTEAFF.

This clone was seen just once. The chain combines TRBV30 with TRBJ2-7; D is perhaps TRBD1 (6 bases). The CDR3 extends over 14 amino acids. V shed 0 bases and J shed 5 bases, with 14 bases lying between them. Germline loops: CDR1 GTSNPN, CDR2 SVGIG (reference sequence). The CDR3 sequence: CAWSVRRQANEQYF. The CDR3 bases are TGTGCCTGGAGTGTCAGGAGACAGGCGAACGAGCAGTACTTC.

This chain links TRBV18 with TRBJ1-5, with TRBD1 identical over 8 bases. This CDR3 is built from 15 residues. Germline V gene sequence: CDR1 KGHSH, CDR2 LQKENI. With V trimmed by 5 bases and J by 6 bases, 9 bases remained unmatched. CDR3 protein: CASSATGATGQPQHF. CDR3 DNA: TGTGCCAGCTCAGCGACAGGGGCGACGGGTCAGCCCCAGCATTTT.

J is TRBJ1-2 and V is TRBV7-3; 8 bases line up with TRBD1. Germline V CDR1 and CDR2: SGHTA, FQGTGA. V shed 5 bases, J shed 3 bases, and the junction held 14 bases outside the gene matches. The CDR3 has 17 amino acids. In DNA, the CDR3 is TGTGCCAGCAGCCTCGAGGTGGTGGGACAGGACCACTATGGCTACACCTTC. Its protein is CASSLEVVGQDHYGYTF.

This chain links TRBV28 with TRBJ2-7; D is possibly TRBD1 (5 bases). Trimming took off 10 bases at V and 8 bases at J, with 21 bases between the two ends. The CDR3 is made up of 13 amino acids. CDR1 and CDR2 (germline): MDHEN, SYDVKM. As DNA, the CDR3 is TGTGCCACTTCTAGGCTAGGGGTGGAGCAGCAGTACTTC. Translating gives CATSRLGVEQQYF.

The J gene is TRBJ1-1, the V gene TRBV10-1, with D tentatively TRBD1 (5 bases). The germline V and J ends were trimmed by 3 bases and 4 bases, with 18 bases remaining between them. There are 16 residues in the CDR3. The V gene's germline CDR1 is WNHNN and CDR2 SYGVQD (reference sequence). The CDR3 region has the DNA TGCGCCAGCAGTGAAGAGGTCGACAGCTATCGCACTGAAGCTTTCTTT. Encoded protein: CASSEEVDSYRTEAFF.

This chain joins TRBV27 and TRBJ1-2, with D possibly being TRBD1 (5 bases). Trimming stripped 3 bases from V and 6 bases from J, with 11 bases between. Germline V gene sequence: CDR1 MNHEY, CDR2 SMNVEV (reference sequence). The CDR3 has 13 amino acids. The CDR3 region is CASSLGGLDGYTF. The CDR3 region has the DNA TGTGCCAGCAGTTTGGGGGGGTTAGATGGCTACACCTTC.

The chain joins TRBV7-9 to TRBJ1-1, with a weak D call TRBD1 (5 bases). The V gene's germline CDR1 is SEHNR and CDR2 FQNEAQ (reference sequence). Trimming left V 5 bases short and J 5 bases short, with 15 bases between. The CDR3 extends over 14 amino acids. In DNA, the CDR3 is TGTGCCAGCAGCCAAGGGCAGGGAAGGACTGAAGCTTTCTTT. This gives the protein CASSQGQGRTEAFF.

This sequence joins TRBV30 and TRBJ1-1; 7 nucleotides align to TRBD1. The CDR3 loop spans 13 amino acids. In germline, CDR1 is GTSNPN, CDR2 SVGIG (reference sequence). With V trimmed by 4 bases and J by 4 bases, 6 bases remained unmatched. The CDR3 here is CAWTISGGTEAFF. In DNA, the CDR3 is TGTGCCTGGACCATATCAGGGGGCACTGAAGCTTTCTTT.

The CDR3 DNA follows: TGTGCCAGCAGTTTCAGGGGGGCTGGCTACACCTTC. Translation gives CASSFRGAGYTF. This chain joins TRBV28 and TRBJ1-2, with 7 bases aligning to TRBD1. This CDR3 comprises 12 residues. Trimming removed 3 bases from V and 7 bases from J; junction bases left unmatched: 2. From germline, CDR1 is MDHEN and CDR2 SYDVKM.

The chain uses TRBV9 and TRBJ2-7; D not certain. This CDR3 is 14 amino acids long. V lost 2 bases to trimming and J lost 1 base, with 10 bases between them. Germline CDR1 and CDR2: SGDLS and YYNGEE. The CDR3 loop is CASSVREPSYEQYF. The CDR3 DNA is TGTGCCAGCAGCGTTCGCGAGCCTTCCTACGAGCAGTACTTC.

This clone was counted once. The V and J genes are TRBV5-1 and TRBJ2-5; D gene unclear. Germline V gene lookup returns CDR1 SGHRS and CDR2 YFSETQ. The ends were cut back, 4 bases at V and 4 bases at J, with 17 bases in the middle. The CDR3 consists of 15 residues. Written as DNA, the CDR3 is TGCGCCAGCAGCCCGAACGGGTCCGGCCGAGAGACCCAGTACTTC. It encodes CASSPNGSGRETQYF. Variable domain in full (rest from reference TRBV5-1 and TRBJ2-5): KAGVTQTPRYLIKTRGQQVTLSCSPISGHRSVSWYQQTPGQGLQFLFEYFSETQRNKGNFPGRFSGRQFSNSRSEMNVSTLELGDSALYLCASSPNGSGRETQYFGPGTRLLVL.

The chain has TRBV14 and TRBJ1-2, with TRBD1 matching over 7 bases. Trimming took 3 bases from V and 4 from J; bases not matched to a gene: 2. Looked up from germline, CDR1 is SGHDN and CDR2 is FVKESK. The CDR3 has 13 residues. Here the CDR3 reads CASSHGTVYGYTF. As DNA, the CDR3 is TGTGCCAGCAGCCATGGGACAGTCTATGGCTACACCTTC. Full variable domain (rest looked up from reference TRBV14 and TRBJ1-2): EAGVTQFPSHSVIEKGQTVTLRCDPISGHDNLYWYRRVMGKEIKFLLHFVKESKQDESGMPNNRFLAERTGGTYSTLKVQPAELEDSGVYFCASSHGTVYGYTFGSGTRLTVV.

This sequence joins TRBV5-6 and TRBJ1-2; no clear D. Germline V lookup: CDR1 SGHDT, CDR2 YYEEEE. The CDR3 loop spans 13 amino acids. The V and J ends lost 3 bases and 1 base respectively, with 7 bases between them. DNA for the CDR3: TGTGCCAGCAGCTCGCCAGTTAACTATGGCTACACCTTC. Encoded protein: CASSSPVNYGYTF.

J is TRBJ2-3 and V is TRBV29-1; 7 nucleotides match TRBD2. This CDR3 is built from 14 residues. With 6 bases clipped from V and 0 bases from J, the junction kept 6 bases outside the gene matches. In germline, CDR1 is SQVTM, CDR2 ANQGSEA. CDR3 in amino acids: CSVPASGSTDTQYF. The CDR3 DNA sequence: TGCAGCGTGCCGGCTAGCGGTAGCACAGATACGCAGTATTTT.

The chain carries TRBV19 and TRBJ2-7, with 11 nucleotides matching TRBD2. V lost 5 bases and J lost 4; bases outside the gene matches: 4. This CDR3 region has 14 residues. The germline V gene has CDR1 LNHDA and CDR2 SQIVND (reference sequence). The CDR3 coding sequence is TGTGCCAGTAGTCGAACTAGCGGGGGATACGAGCAGTACTTC. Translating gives CASSRTSGGYEQYF.

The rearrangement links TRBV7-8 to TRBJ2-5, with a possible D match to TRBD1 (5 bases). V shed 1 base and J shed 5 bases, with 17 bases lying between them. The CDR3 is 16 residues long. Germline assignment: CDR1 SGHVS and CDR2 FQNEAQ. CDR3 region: CASSLVRATPFETQYF. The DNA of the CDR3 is TGTGCCAGCAGCTTAGTCAGGGCCACCCCGTTTGAGACCCAGTACTTC.

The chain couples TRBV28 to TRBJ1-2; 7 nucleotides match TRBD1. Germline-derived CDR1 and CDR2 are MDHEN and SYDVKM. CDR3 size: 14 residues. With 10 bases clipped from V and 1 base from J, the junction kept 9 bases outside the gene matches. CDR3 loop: CATRWTGYNYGYTF. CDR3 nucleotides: TGTGCCACCAGGTGGACAGGCTATAACTATGGCTACACCTTC.

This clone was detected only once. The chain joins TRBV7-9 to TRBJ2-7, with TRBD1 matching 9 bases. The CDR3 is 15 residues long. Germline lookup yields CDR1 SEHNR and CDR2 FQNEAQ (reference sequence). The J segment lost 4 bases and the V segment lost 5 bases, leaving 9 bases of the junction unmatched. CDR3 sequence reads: CASSHRDRATYEQYF. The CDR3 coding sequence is TGTGCCAGCAGCCACCGGGACAGGGCTACATACGAGCAGTACTTC.

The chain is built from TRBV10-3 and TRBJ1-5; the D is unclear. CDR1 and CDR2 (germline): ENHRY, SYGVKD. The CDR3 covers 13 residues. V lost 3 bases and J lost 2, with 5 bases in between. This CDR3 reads CAISDLGNQPQHF. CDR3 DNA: TGTGCCATCAGTGATCTTGGCAATCAGCCCCAGCATTTT.

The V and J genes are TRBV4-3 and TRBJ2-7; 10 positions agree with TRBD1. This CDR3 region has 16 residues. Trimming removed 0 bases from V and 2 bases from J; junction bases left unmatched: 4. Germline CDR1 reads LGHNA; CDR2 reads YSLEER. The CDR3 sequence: CASSQDSGTGAYEQYF. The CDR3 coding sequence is TGCGCCAGCAGCCAAGATTCCGGGACAGGGGCCTACGAGCAGTACTTC.

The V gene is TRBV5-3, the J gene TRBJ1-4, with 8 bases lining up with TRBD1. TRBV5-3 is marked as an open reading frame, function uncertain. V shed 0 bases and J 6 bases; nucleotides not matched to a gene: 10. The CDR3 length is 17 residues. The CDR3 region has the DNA TGTGCCAGAAGCTTGGCCCTTGACAGGGGAAAGGATGAAAAACTGTTTTTT. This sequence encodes CARSLALDRGKDEKLFF.

DNA for the CDR3: TGTGCCAGTAGTCTTCGACAGGGGGCACGGGAGACCCAGTACTTC. It specifies CASSLRQGARETQYF. The rearrangement uses TRBV19 and TRBJ2-5, with TRBD1 identical over 10 bases. The V segment lost 5 bases and the J segment 5 bases; nucleotides outside the gene matches: 8. The CDR3 has 15 amino acids. CDR1 LNHDA and CDR2 SQIVND come from the germline V gene (reference sequence).

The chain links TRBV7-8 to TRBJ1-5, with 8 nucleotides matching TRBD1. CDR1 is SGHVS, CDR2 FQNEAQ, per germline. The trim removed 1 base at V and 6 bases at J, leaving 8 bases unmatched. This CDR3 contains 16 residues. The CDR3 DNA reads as TGTGCCAGCAGCTTAGAACTAGGACAGGGATTTCAGCCCCAGCATTTT. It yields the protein CASSLELGQGFQPQHF.

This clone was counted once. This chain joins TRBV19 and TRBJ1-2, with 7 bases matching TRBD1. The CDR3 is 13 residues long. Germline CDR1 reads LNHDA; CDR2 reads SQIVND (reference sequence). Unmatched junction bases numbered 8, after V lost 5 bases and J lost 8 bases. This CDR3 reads CASSPDRDGGYTF. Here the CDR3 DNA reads TGTGCCAGTAGTCCTGACAGGGACGGGGGCTACACCTTC.

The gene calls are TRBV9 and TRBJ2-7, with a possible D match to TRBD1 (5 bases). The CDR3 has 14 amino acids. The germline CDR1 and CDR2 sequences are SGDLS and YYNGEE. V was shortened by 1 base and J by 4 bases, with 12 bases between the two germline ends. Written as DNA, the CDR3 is TGTGCCAGCAGCGTACAGGGATCAGGTTACGAGCAGTACTTC. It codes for CASSVQGSGYEQYF.